These 30 T cell receptor beta chains originate from one sample sequenced in a study of chemoradiotherapy in HPV16-positive cancers. Generated by immunoSEQ multiplex PCR, the TCRdb table keeps only in-frame clones and is missing some. The sample lists roughly 760 clones, more than 80% seen once, with roughly 12% in the top ten. Material: tumor tissue, obtained from a patient who underwent chemoradiotherapy. The origin of the receptors is a human donor with HPV-associated anogenital cancer.

The rearrangement links TRBV18 to TRBJ2-7, with 8 bases identical to TRBD1. The V gene's germline CDR1 is KGHSH and CDR2 LQKENI. V lost 1 base to trimming and J lost 0 bases; unmatched junction nucleotides: 5. This CDR3 has 16 amino acids. CDR3 DNA sequence: TGTGCCAGCTCACCACAGGGGACAGGAGCCTCCTACGAGCAGTACTTC. Residues: CASSPQGTGASYEQYF.

The chain combines TRBV25-1 with TRBJ2-7; D unresolved. Germline CDR1 is MGHDK and CDR2 is SYGVNS. Trimming removed 0 bases from V and 2 bases from J, with 14 bases in between. The CDR3 is 16 residues long. The chain's CDR3 is CASSEYRADFTYEQYF. CDR3 nucleotide sequence: TGTGCCAGCAGTGAATATCGGGCCGACTTTACCTACGAGCAGTACTTC.

This CDR3 is CASRYLAGFFYNEQFF. DNA of the CDR3: TGTGCCAGCAGATATTTAGCGGGATTTTTCTACAATGAGCAGTTCTTC. The rearrangement uses TRBV28 and TRBJ2-1; 8 bases map to TRBD2. V dropped 6 bases and J dropped 3; count of bases not matched to a gene: 10. The CDR3 loop spans 16 amino acids. Germline V gives CDR1 MDHEN, CDR2 SYDVKM.

V is TRBV18 and J is TRBJ2-5; no clear D. The V gene lost 3 bases and the J gene lost 2 bases, with 4 bases spanning the gap. The germline gives CDR1 KGHSH, CDR2 LQKENI. The CDR3 sequence is 12 residues long. For the CDR3, the DNA is TGTGCCAGCTCACCCCAACAAGAGACCCAGTACTTC. Its translation is CASSPQQETQYF.

J is TRBJ2-3 and V is TRBV5-6; D remains ambiguous. V gave up 4 bases and J gave up 2 bases, with 20 bases separating them. Germline CDR1 and CDR2: SGHDT and YYEEEE. CDR3 length: 17 residues. The CDR3 nucleotides read TGTGCCAGCAGCCTAAACCCGACCGAGTGGGACACAGATACGCAGTATTTT. It specifies CASSLNPTEWDTDTQYF.

This clone has only one observation. The chain has TRBV25-1 and TRBJ1-1, with 8 bases that match TRBD1. This CDR3 is 15 amino acids long. J lost 1 base, V lost 4 bases, and 5 bases had no gene match. CDR1 is MGHDK, CDR2 SYGVNS, per germline. In nucleotides, the CDR3 is TGTGCCAGCAGTGTTTGGGGGACAGGGAACACTGAAGCTTTCTTT. As protein: CASSVWGTGNTEAFF.

The CDR3 DNA follows: TGTGCCAGTAGTATCGCTAGCGGGAATGAGCAGTTCTTC. Residues: CASSIASGNEQFF. This rearrangement joins TRBV19 to TRBJ2-1; 8 bases line up with TRBD2. Germline V gene sequence: CDR1 LNHDA, CDR2 SQIVND (reference sequence). The length of the CDR3 is 13 residues. Trimming cost V 3 bases and J 7 bases; bases outside gene matches: 2.

The chain recombines TRBV11-3 with TRBJ2-7; D remains unclear. Germline values: CDR1 SGHNT, CDR2 YENEEA. V gave up 1 base and J gave up 6 bases, with 13 bases separating them. The CDR3 runs to 14 residues. DNA of the CDR3: TGTGCCAGCAGCTTAGCTGGGGTTCAGGTCGAGCAGTACTTC. Its translation: CASSLAGVQVEQYF.

The V gene is TRBV14, the J gene TRBJ2-7; the D is unclear. The CDR3 has 13 amino acids. The V gene's germline CDR1 is SGHDN and CDR2 FVKESK. The V end was cut by 0 bases, the J end by 3 bases, with 6 bases between. CDR3 in DNA: TGTGCCAGCAGCCAAGATACGTACTACGAGCAGTACTTC. It encodes CASSQDTYYEQYF.

This chain joins TRBV12-5 and TRBJ2-1, with D possibly TRBD1 on 6 matching bases. In germline, CDR1 is LGHNT, CDR2 FRNRAP. This CDR3 is 14 amino acids long. V gave up 6 bases and J gave up 6 bases, with 15 bases separating them. The CDR3 sequence is CASGPGHGLNEQFF. For the CDR3, the DNA is TGTGCTAGTGGCCCGGGACACGGACTCAATGAGCAGTTCTTC.

J is TRBJ2-7 and V is TRBV5-4; D unresolved. V lost 0 bases, J lost 2 bases, and 6 bases lay in between. The CDR3 is 13 residues long. Germline V CDR1 and CDR2: SGHNT, YYREEE (reference sequence). The CDR3 coding sequence is TGTGCCAGCAGCTTGGGGGAACCCTACGAGCAGTACTTC. This translates into CASSLGEPYEQYF.

The rearrangement joins TRBV7-2 to TRBJ2-7, with 10 nucleotides matching TRBD1. The CDR3 extends over 16 amino acids. The V gene's germline CDR1 is SGHTA and CDR2 FQGNSA. The V segment lost 1 base and the J segment 4 bases; nucleotides outside the gene matches: 7. The CDR3 region has the DNA TGTGCCAGCAGCTTAGGAGGCGGGACAGGGGCTTACGAGCAGTACTTC. The encoded protein is CASSLGGGTGAYEQYF.

The chain joins TRBV10-1 to TRBJ2-3; D possibly corresponds to TRBD2 (6 bases). V was cut by 9 bases and J by 5 bases, with 18 bases left in between. The germline V gene has CDR1 WNHNN and CDR2 SYGVQD (reference sequence). This CDR3 comprises 14 residues. The CDR3 DNA reads as TGCGCCAGGGAGGGACCGGCTTTGAGAGATACGCAGTATTTT. The encoded protein is CAREGPALRDTQYF.

V usage is TRBV6-5 and J usage is TRBJ1-2; D might be TRBD1 (5 bases). Trimming removed 4 bases at V and 0 bases at J, with 9 bases between. Germline V lookup: CDR1 MNHEY, CDR2 SVGAGI. The CDR3 is 14 residues long. The CDR3 loop is CASSFAGTNYGYTF. DNA of the CDR3: TGTGCCAGCAGTTTCGCAGGGACTAACTATGGCTACACCTTC.

The CDR3 DNA sequence: TGCGCCAGCAGCCAACAACTAGCCTCCGAAGATACGCAGTATTTT. Protein sequence: CASSQQLASEDTQYF. J is TRBJ2-3 and V is TRBV4-1; D may be TRBD2 (6 bases). V was cut by 2 bases and J by 5 bases, with 14 bases left in between. This CDR3 is 15 amino acids long. CDR1 is MGHRA, CDR2 YSYEKL, per germline.

The chain employs TRBV29-1 and TRBJ1-1; D possibly corresponds to TRBD1 (5 bases). Trimming pared 7 bases from V and 6 bases from J, leaving 15 bases between. The CDR3 totals 12 residues. In germline, CDR1 is SQVTM, CDR2 ANQGSEA. DNA for the CDR3: TGCAGCGGGGGGTCTAGGGTGGCTGAAGCTTTCTTT. Protein: CSGGSRVAEAFF.

This chain links TRBV2 with TRBJ2-3; D may match TRBD1 or TRBD2 (6 bases each). Germline V gives CDR1 SNHLY, CDR2 FYNNEI. V lost 1 base, J lost 3 bases, and 14 bases lay in between. The CDR3 has 16 residues. CDR3 sequence: CASSEGSGANTDTQYF. In nucleotides, the CDR3 is TGTGCCAGCAGTGAAGGGTCGGGGGCCAATACAGATACGCAGTATTTT.

The V call is TRBV29-1, the J call TRBJ2-1; D might be TRBD1 (5 bases). The V end lost 0 bases, the J end lost 6 bases, and 9 bases lay between the germline ends. The germline V gene encodes CDR1 SQVTM and CDR2 ANQGSEA. The CDR3 totals 13 residues. CDR3 loop: CSVEEGVGNEQFF. CDR3 DNA sequence: TGCAGCGTTGAAGAAGGGGTCGGCAATGAGCAGTTCTTC.

CDR3 coding DNA: TGTGCCAGCAGCTTAGATGGTGGCGGGCCTAAGACTCAGGCTGAGCAGTTCTTC. Encoded protein: CASSLDGGGPKTQAEQFF. The chain recombines TRBV13 with TRBJ2-1; D might be TRBD2 (5 bases). The CDR3 is made up of 18 amino acids. Germline values: CDR1 PRHDT, CDR2 FYEKMQ (reference sequence). Trimming left V 1 base short and J 9 bases short, with 25 bases between.

V is TRBV9 and J is TRBJ2-4; tentatively, D is TRBD1 (5 bases). The CDR3 is made up of 16 amino acids. The V end was cut by 0 bases, the J end by 2 bases, with 12 bases between. Germline values: CDR1 SGDLS, CDR2 YYNGEE. The CDR3 reads CASSVGTGSPKNIQYF. For the CDR3, the DNA is TGTGCCAGCAGCGTAGGCACAGGATCTCCCAAAAACATTCAGTACTTC.

The chain joins TRBV5-4 to TRBJ1-1; D is uncertain. Trimming removed 4 bases from V and 3 bases from J, with 13 bases in between. The CDR3 extends over 14 amino acids. Germline CDR1 and CDR2: SGHNT and YYREEE (reference sequence). The CDR3: CASSQGIRDTEAFF. CDR3 in DNA: TGTGCCAGCAGCCAAGGCATACGGGACACTGAAGCTTTCTTT.

The chain is built from TRBV9 and TRBJ1-2, with unresolved D. The V gene lost 0 bases and the J gene lost 5 bases, with 14 bases spanning the gap. The CDR3 loop spans 15 amino acids. Per germline, CDR1 SGDLS and CDR2 YYNGEE. The CDR3 sequence is CASSVALATQYGYTF. In DNA form, the CDR3 reads TGTGCCAGCAGCGTAGCTCTAGCGACACAGTATGGCTACACCTTC.

The chain recombines TRBV11-2 with TRBJ2-1; 9 nucleotides line up with TRBD2. The V segment lost 1 base and the J segment 4 bases; nucleotides outside the gene matches: 2. The CDR3 runs 15 residues. Germline loops: CDR1 SGHAT, CDR2 FQNNGV. The DNA of the CDR3 is TGTGCCAGCAGCTTAGGACTAGCGGCATACAATGAGCAGTTCTTC. Amino acids: CASSLGLAAYNEQFF.

On this clone itself: An end of the junction differs from the germline gene, which may be a read error. The V and J genes are TRBV7-7 and TRBJ2-7; 7 bases align to TRBD2. The length of the CDR3 is 15 residues. CDR1 SSHAT and CDR2 FNYEAQ come from the germline V gene (reference sequence). The CDR3 region is CASSLAVGGVGEQYF. The CDR3 DNA follows: TGTGCTAGCAGCTTAGCCGTGGGGGGGGTCGGCGAGCAGTACTTC.

J is TRBJ2-2 and V is TRBV5-1, with D perhaps TRBD1 or TRBD2 (7 bases each). Looked up from germline, CDR1 is SGHRS and CDR2 is YFSETQ. V lost 2 bases to trimming and J lost 0 bases, with 17 bases between them. The CDR3 runs 18 residues. The CDR3 region is CASSLLGSGTANTGELFF. DNA for the CDR3: TGCGCCAGCAGCTTACTCGGAAGCGGGACAGCGAACACCGGGGAGCTGTTTTTT.

The J gene is TRBJ2-3, the V gene TRBV6-5; D not certain. Germline CDR1 MNHEY, CDR2 SVGAGI. Trimming removed 0 bases from V and 2 bases from J, with 3 bases in between. The CDR3 extends over 13 amino acids. CDR3 protein: CASSYSYTDTQYF. The CDR3 DNA sequence: TGTGCCAGCAGTTACTCATACACAGATACGCAGTATTTT.

The chain recombines TRBV5-1 with TRBJ2-1; a weak D match, TRBD2 (5 bases). The length of the CDR3 is 14 residues. The V end lost 6 bases, the J end lost 5 bases, and 15 bases lay between the germline ends. Germline CDR1 and CDR2: SGHRS and YFSETQ. The CDR3 coding sequence is TGCGCCAGCACCCCCTCGGGGAATCACAATGAGCAGTTCTTC. Amino acids: CASTPSGNHNEQFF.

The chain has TRBV19 and TRBJ1-2; D not resolved. V dropped 10 bases and J dropped 4 bases, with 22 bases sitting between them. This CDR3 has 15 amino acids. Germline-derived CDR1 and CDR2 are LNHDA and SQIVND (reference sequence). The CDR3 coding sequence is TGTGCCATTCACGACTGGGGAAGTTCGGGCTATGGCTACACCTTC. Translated: CAIHDWGSSGYGYTF.

The V and J genes are TRBV30 and TRBJ1-3; D not certain. This CDR3 spans 12 amino acids. V was pared by 4 bases and J by 0 bases, with 4 bases between. From germline, CDR1 is GTSNPN and CDR2 SVGIG (reference sequence). The DNA for the CDR3 is TGTGCCTGGAAGGCCTCTGGAAACACCATATATTTT. Translation: CAWKASGNTIYF.

The J gene is TRBJ1-1, the V gene TRBV7-9; D gene ambiguous. V gave up 2 bases and J gave up 0 bases, with 7 bases separating them. CDR3 length: 14 residues. Germline CDR1 is SEHNR and CDR2 is FQNEAQ (reference sequence). In DNA, the CDR3 is TGTGCCAGCAGCTTACCCCCCGTGAACACTGAAGCTTTCTTT. It encodes CASSLPPVNTEAFF.